Following are 14 T cell receptor beta chains from one sample sequenced in a study of blood T cell repertoires in COVID-19 (TCRdb year 2020). Library preparation used the immunoSEQ multiplex PCR assay. TCRdb re-hosts the immuneACCESS table, in-frame sequences only. Its copies lack some clones; in the studies checked, an unresolved V gene accounts for under half of them, and the cause for the rest is not known. In this sample the table shows 200,000 to 250,000 clones, less than 85% of which occur a single time. The leading ten clones occupy about 1.7% of the sample. Source material: PBMCs or T cells enriched from blood (not recorded which). These receptors were taken from a man between 60 and 70 years old who had recovered from COVID-19.

J is TRBJ1-1 and V is TRBV19; weak D call: TRBD1 (6 bases). The CDR3 spans 13 residues. In germline, CDR1 is LNHDA, CDR2 SQIVND (reference sequence). V shed 9 bases and J shed 0 bases, with 11 bases lying between them. The chain's CDR3 is CASTGRVNTEAFF. DNA for the CDR3: TGTGCCAGCACAGGGAGGGTGAACACTGAAGCTTTCTTT.

The chain combines TRBV7-3 with TRBJ2-7, with 7 bases that match TRBD2. CDR3 length equals 16 residues. CDR1 is SGHTA and CDR2 is FQGTGA in the germline V gene. The V gene end was trimmed by 2 bases and the J gene end by 0 bases; junction bases not matched to a gene: 7. The CDR3 reads CASSLRGGAISYEQYF. CDR3 sequence (DNA): TGTGCCAGCAGCTTACGGGGAGGGGCCATCTCCTACGAGCAGTACTTC. The variable domain in full, completed from reference TRBV7-3 and TRBJ2-7, reads GAGVSQTPSNKVTEKGKYVELRCDPISGHTALYWYRQSLGQGPEFLIYFQGTGAADDSGLPNDRFFAVRPEGSVSTLKIQRTERGDSAVYLCASSLRGGAISYEQYFGPGTRLTVT.

The CDR3 coding sequence is TGTGCCAGTAGTATAACCGGGACAGGACCTGGAAACACCATATATTTT. It specifies CASSITGTGPGNTIYF. V gene TRBV19 combines with J gene TRBJ1-3; 8 positions agree with TRBD1. This CDR3 is 16 amino acids long. Per germline, CDR1 LNHDA and CDR2 SQIVND (reference sequence). The J segment lost 2 bases and the V segment lost 2 bases, leaving 5 bases of the junction unmatched. Full variable domain (missing parts from reference TRBV19 and TRBJ1-3): DGGITQSPKYLFRKEGQNVTLSCEQNLNHDAMYWYRQDPGQGLRLIYYSQIVNDFQKGDIAEGYSVSREKKESFPLTVTSAQKNPTAFYLCASSITGTGPGNTIYFGEGSWLTVV.

V and J are TRBV18 and TRBJ1-1, with TRBD1 matching 10 bases. Per germline, CDR1 KGHSH and CDR2 LQKENI. This CDR3 is built from 13 residues. The junction had 2 bases not matched to a gene; V was cut back by 2 bases and J by 8 bases. CDR3 bases: TGTGCCAGCTCACCAAGGACAGGGGGAGAAGCTTTCTTT. This translates into CASSPRTGGEAFF. The full variable domain, in which reference TRBV18 and TRBJ1-1 provide the parts outside the CDR3, is NAGVMQNPRHLVRRRGQEARLRCSPMKGHSHVYWYRQLPEEGLKFMVYLQKENIIDESGMPKERFSAEFPKEGPSILRIQQVVRGDSAAYFCASSPRTGGEAFFGQGTRLTVV.

The chain has TRBV27 and TRBJ1-6; D is uncertain. The V end was cut by 3 bases, the J end by 0 bases, with 12 bases between. Germline assignment: CDR1 MNHEY and CDR2 SMNVEV (reference sequence). CDR3 length: 17 residues. The DNA for the CDR3 is TGTGCCAGCAGTTTTGGGAGGGAATACTCCTATAATTCACCCCTCCACTTT. Encoded protein: CASSFGREYSYNSPLHF.

V usage is TRBV7-9 and J usage is TRBJ2-3; TRBD2 aligns across 9 bases. J was trimmed by 3 bases and V by 1 base; bases with no gene match: 2. Germline V gene sequence: CDR1 SEHNR, CDR2 FQNEAQ (reference sequence). This CDR3 is built from 15 residues. The CDR3 reads CASSLVLAGTDTQYF. In DNA form, the CDR3 reads TGTGCCAGCAGCTTAGTACTAGCGGGTACAGATACGCAGTATTTT. Variable domain in full (rest from reference TRBV7-9 and TRBJ2-3): DTGVSQNPRHKITKRGQNVTFRCDPISEHNRLYWYRQTLGQGPEFLTYFQNEAQLEKSRLLSDRFSAERPKGSFSTLEIQRTEQGDSAMYLCASSLVLAGTDTQYFGPGTRLTVL.

CDR3 nucleotide sequence: TGTGCCAGCAGTGAAACACAGGGAATCCAAGAGACCCAGTACTTC. It is translated as CASSETQGIQETQYF. The chain couples TRBV6-1 to TRBJ2-5; D perhaps matches TRBD1 (6 bases). There are 15 residues in the CDR3. Germline loops: CDR1 MNHNS, CDR2 SASEGT. The germline V and J ends were trimmed by 2 bases and 1 base, with 11 bases remaining between them.

V is TRBV5-1 and J is TRBJ1-2, with 11 bases that match TRBD1. Unmatched junction bases numbered 5, after V lost 3 bases and J lost 7 bases. CDR1 and CDR2 (germline): SGHRS, YFSETQ. The CDR3 consists of 14 residues. The CDR3 DNA reads as TGCGCCAGCAGCTCAGGACAGGGGGCGCTTGGCTACACCTTC. This codes for CASSSGQGALGYTF.

This clone has only a few counts. The rearrangement joins TRBV7-2 to TRBJ1-5; no definite D call. Trimming removed 4 bases from V and 0 bases from J, with 7 bases in between. Germline CDR1 SGHTA, CDR2 FQGNSA. The CDR3 is 14 amino acids. DNA for the CDR3: TGTGCCAGCAGCTCAAGCACTAGCAATCAGCCCCAGCATTTT. It translates to CASSSSTSNQPQHF. Complete variable domain (other parts from reference TRBV7-2 and TRBJ1-5): GAGVSQSPSNKVTEKGKDVELRCDPISGHTALYWYRQSLGQGLEFLIYFQGNSAPDKSGLPSDRFSAERTGGSVSTLTIQRTQQEDSAVYLCASSSSTSNQPQHFGDGTRLSIL.

This chain links TRBV10-2 with TRBJ2-3, with D tentatively TRBD2 (6 bases). The CDR3 is 14 residues long. Germline assignment: CDR1 WSHSY and CDR2 SAAADI. Between the trimmed V and J ends, which lost 5 bases and 4 bases, there was a span of 13 bases. The CDR3 DNA is TGCGCCAGCAGTCCTGGGACTGCCGCAGATACGCAGTATTTT. Residues: CASSPGTAADTQYF.

The gene calls are TRBV10-3 and TRBJ2-1, with TRBD1 matching 7 bases. V lost 6 bases and J lost 8; bases outside the gene matches: 7. The germline V gene encodes CDR1 ENHRY and CDR2 SYGVKD. The CDR3 consists of 13 residues. The CDR3 reads CAIRKGQVDEQFF. The CDR3 DNA follows: TGTGCCATCAGGAAAGGACAGGTCGATGAGCAGTTCTTC.

The table lists this clone with a count of one. V gene TRBV5-6 combines with J gene TRBJ2-5, with D perhaps matching TRBD2 (5 bases). The V gene lost 0 bases and the J gene lost 5 bases, with 5 bases spanning the gap. CDR1 is SGHDT, CDR2 YYEEEE, per germline. The CDR3 covers 12 residues. The CDR3 sequence: CASSLGEETQYF. CDR3 sequence (DNA): TGTGCCAGCAGCTTGGGGGAGGAGACCCAGTACTTC.

The chain has TRBV6-5 and TRBJ1-2, with TRBD1 matching over 7 bases. V gave up 10 bases and J gave up 7 bases; unmatched junction bases: 6. CDR1 and CDR2 (germline): MNHEY, SVGAGI. The CDR3 runs 11 residues. The CDR3 protein is CATRDRAGYTF. The CDR3 bases are TGTGCCACCCGGGACAGAGCTGGCTACACCTTC.

CDR3: CASTRDSAYEQYF. CDR3 sequence (DNA): TGTGCCAGCACCCGGGACTCCGCCTACGAGCAGTACTTC. The chain carries TRBV12-3 or TRBV12-4 and TRBJ2-7, with a tentative D call TRBD2 (6 bases). The CDR3 has 13 amino acids. Trimming removed 7 bases from V and 2 bases from J, with 12 bases in between.